This TCR beta chain was documented in a study of T cell responses to AZD1222 COVID-19 vaccine. Clones were sequenced by immunoSEQ multiplex PCR, and TCRdb holds only the in-frame ones, with some missing. The data show roughly 69,000 clones, approximately 80% seen once. After removal of 5 bases from V and 1 base from J, the junction contained 5 bases not matched to a gene. Germline V gene sequence: CDR1 SGHAT, CDR2 FQNNGV. CDR3 length equals 15 residues. The specimen comprised peripheral blood, sampled 28 days after the second AZD1222 dose. The origin of this receptor is an adult who received the AZD1222 COVID-19 vaccine. V and J are TRBV11-2 and TRBJ1-3, with 7 positions matching TRBD1. CDR3 residues: CASSPDRASGNTIYF. For the CDR3, the DNA is TGTGCCAGCAGCCCCGACAGGGCTTCTGGAAACACCATATATTTT.